These T cell receptor beta chains were read from a single sample in a study of blood T cell repertoires in COVID-19. Repertoires were generated with immunoSEQ multiplex PCR, while TCRdb's copy carries only in-frame clones and drops some. Among roughly 320,000 clones listed, roughly 85% were seen once. Sample: peripheral blood. The receptors come from a human donor in a cohort sampled during active COVID-19. Both conserved end residues are part of each CDR3. The order of the fields is J gene, V gene, D gene, clone size, CDR3 DNA, CDR3 protein. The D gene is left open where the match is weak. Not all rows give a size; the values are once, few, many and, for expanded clones, a class.

TRBJ2-2	TRBV3-1/TRBV3-2	.	.	TGTGCCAGCAGCCCAGGGTTGGAGCTGTTTTTT	CASSPGLELFF
TRBJ1-1	TRBV3-1/TRBV3-2	TRBD1	.	TGTGCCAGCAGTGGGACAGTGAACACTGAAGCTTTCTTT	CASSGTVNTEAFF
TRBJ2-1	TRBV5-6	.	.	TGTGCCAGCAGCTTGGCAGTCTACAATGAGCAGTTCTTC	CASSLAVYNEQFF
TRBJ2-7	TRBV9	.	.	TGTGCCAGCACACCCCCTCGAGCATATCTCTACGAGCAGTACTTC	CASTPPRAYLYEQYF
TRBJ2-7	TRBV30	TRBD2	.	TGTGCCTGGAGTCTGAGCGGGGGGGCCACCGAGCAGTACTTC	CAWSLSGGATEQYF
TRBJ2-3	TRBV9	TRBD1	.	TGTGCCAGCAGCGTAGCAGGGGACAGGGTCTCCACAGATACGCAGTATTTT	CASSVAGDRVSTDTQYF
TRBJ2-1	TRBV24-1	TRBD2	few	TGTGCCACCAGTGATTTGGGTCTAGCGGGGGACAACTACAATGAGCAGTTCTTC	CATSDLGLAGDNYNEQFF
TRBJ1-1	TRBV15	.	few	TGTGCCACCAGCCTCGCTGGAGGGAACACTGAAGCTTTCTTT	CATSLAGGNTEAFF
TRBJ1-2	TRBV20-1	.	.	TGCAGTGCGGGGGGGGATGGCTACACCTTC	CSAGGDGYTF
TRBJ1-1	TRBV27	.	.	TGTGCCAGCAGTTTAAGAGGGGGGAACACTGAAGCTTTCTTT	CASSLRGGNTEAFF
TRBJ2-7	TRBV5-4	.	.	TGTGCCAGCAGCTTCACCGGCGAGCAGTACTTC	CASSFTGEQYF
TRBJ2-2	TRBV27	.	.	TGTGCCAGCAGTTTATTTTTGCTAGCGCCTACCGGGGAGCTGTTTTTT	CASSLFLLAPTGELFF
TRBJ1-1	TRBV5-4	TRBD1	.	TGTGCCAGCAGCAGGGAAGGACAGGGTAGACTTAACACTGAAGCTTTCTTT	CASSREGQGRLNTEAFF
TRBJ2-3	TRBV9	TRBD2	.	TGTGCCAGCAGCGTTGGTGGGGGGGGCACAGATACGCAGTATTTT	CASSVGGGGTDTQYF
TRBJ2-6	TRBV6-5	.	.	TGTGCCAGCACTCGACTAACTGGGGCCAACGTCCTGACTTTC	CASTRLTGANVLTF
TRBJ1-5	TRBV19	TRBD1	.	TGTGCCAGTAGATGGAGGGACAGGGGTTTGAATCAGCCCCAGCATTTT	CASRWRDRGLNQPQHF
TRBJ2-2	TRBV30	TRBD1	.	TGTGCCTGGAGGAGGCGGGGACAGGGCACCGGGGAGCTGTTTTTT	CAWRRRGQGTGELFF
TRBJ2-7	TRBV7-9	TRBD1	once	TGTGCCAGCAGCGATTTGGACAGGGTCTACGAGCAGTACTTC	CASSDLDRVYEQYF
TRBJ1-3	TRBV5-1	TRBD1	.	TGCGCCAGCAGCCCAGGGACAGCTGGAAACACCATATATTTT	CASSPGTAGNTIYF
TRBJ2-3	TRBV2	.	.	TGTGCCAGCAGTCTGGGACTTTCAGATACGCAGTATTTT	CASSLGLSDTQYF
TRBJ2-3	TRBV12-1	.	.	TGTGCCAGCAGAAGCGGGGGGACGCAGTATTTT	CASRSGGTQYF
TRBJ1-2	TRBV6-1	.	.	TGTGCCAGCAGTGAAGCCCGAGATGGCTACACCTTC	CASSEARDGYTF
TRBJ1-1	TRBV6-5	TRBD1	.	TGTGCCAGCAGTTACGCGGGACAGGGTGGCACTGAAGCTTTCTTT	CASSYAGQGGTEAFF
TRBJ2-1	TRBV24-1	TRBD1	.	TGTGCCACCAGTGCGACAGGGGTGGATGAGCAGTTCTTC	CATSATGVDEQFF
TRBJ2-7	TRBV9	TRBD2	.	TGTGCCAGCAGCGTAGGCCTAGCGGCTTCGGAGCAGTACTTC	CASSVGLAASEQYF
TRBJ2-1	TRBV5-8	TRBD2	.	TGTGCCAGCAGCTTGGTTGTAACTAGCGGGGGCCCCTCCTACAATGAGCAGTTCTTC	CASSLVVTSGGPSYNEQFF
TRBJ2-7	TRBV5-5	TRBD2	.	TGTGCCAGCAGCTTGGAATTAGCGGGGACCTACGAGCAGTACTTC	CASSLELAGTYEQYF
TRBJ2-2	TRBV5-1	.	once	TGCGCCAGCAGCTTGTCTGGGCCCCCGAACACCGGGGAGCTGTTTTTT	CASSLSGPPNTGELFF
TRBJ1-2	TRBV25-1	.	.	TGTGCCAGCAGTGAAGAGTATGGCTACACCTTC	CASSEEYGYTF
TRBJ1-1	TRBV18	.	.	TGTGCCAGCTCACCCGCAGGATCATTTGTGGAAAACACTGAAGCTTTCTTT	CASSPAGSFVENTEAFF
TRBJ2-3	TRBV4-1	TRBD2	.	TGCGCCAGCAGCCAAGAAGAACTAGCGGGGCGTTATACGCAGTATTTT	CASSQEELAGRYTQYF
TRBJ1-5	TRBV5-1	.	.	TGCGCCAGCAGCCCGGGGGGTGGCGGTTTTAATCAGCCCCAGCATTTT	CASSPGGGGFNQPQHF
TRBJ2-3	TRBV7-2	.	.	TGTGCCAGCAGCTTAGGGGGGGGCCGAGCAGATACGCAGTATTTT	CASSLGGGRADTQYF
TRBJ1-5	TRBV30	.	few	TGTGCCTGGAGTGTTGGGAAGGGGGTAAGCCAGCCCCAGCATTTT	CAWSVGKGVSQPQHF
TRBJ2-7	TRBV12-2	.	.	TGTGCAAGAGGTTTACGGGTCTCCTACGAGCAGTACTTC	CARGLRVSYEQYF
TRBJ1-4	TRBV3-1/TRBV3-2	.	once	TGTGCCAGCAGCCAGAGGACAGAGGAAAAACTGTTTTTT	CASSQRTEEKLFF
TRBJ1-4	TRBV27	.	once	TGTGCCAGCAAAATGACAGGAGTGGGTGAAAAACTGTTTTTT	CASKMTGVGEKLFF
TRBJ1-1	TRBV18	TRBD1	once	TGTGCCAGCTCAGACAGGGCGAACACTGAAGCTTTCTTT	CASSDRANTEAFF
TRBJ1-1	TRBV12-5	.	.	TGTGCTAGTGGTTCCTACGGTGAAGCTTTCTTT	CASGSYGEAFF
TRBJ1-1	TRBV5-1	.	.	TGCGCCAGCAGCTTGGGCGCCAGGGGCTACACTGAAGCTTTCTTT	CASSLGARGYTEAFF
TRBJ1-1	TRBV23-1	.	.	TGCGCCAGCAGTCAAGGGCAGTGGTTTATAGAAGCTTTCTTT	CASSQGQWFIEAFF
TRBJ2-7	TRBV18	.	.	TGTGCCAGCTCACCGGGGATGGGGCATGAGCAGTACTTC	CASSPGMGHEQYF
TRBJ2-2	TRBV5-8	TRBD1	.	TGTGCCAGTCCGGGACAGGGGAACACCGGGGAGCTGTTTTTT	CASPGQGNTGELFF
TRBJ2-1	TRBV20-1	TRBD2	.	TGCAGTGCTAGTTTGGCTAGCGGGCCCGACGATGAGCAGTTCTTC	CSASLASGPDDEQFF
TRBJ1-2	TRBV19	TRBD1	.	TGTGCCAGTACTCCAGCACAGGGGGCCCATGGCTACACCTTC	CASTPAQGAHGYTF
TRBJ2-6	TRBV18	TRBD1	.	TGTGCCAGCTCCCCGACAGGGTCTGGGGCCAACGTCCTGACTTTC	CASSPTGSGANVLTF
TRBJ2-7	TRBV12-1	.	.	TGTGCCAGCAGACCTAAAAACCGAGACGGACACTCCTACGAGCAGTACTTC	CASRPKNRDGHSYEQYF